This T cell receptor (beta chain) was obtained from a study of T-cell reconstitution after alpha-beta-depleted transplantation in children. This clonotype was seen ten or more times. In germline, CDR1 is SGHTA, CDR2 FQGNSA. V was shortened by 2 bases and J by 3 bases, with 10 bases between the two germline ends. The length of the CDR3 is 14 residues. It was with unique molecular identifiers that the TCRbeta library was prepared. Via MiXCR, TCRdb re-called the PCR reads, giving one row per CDR3 protein. The data contain 190,000 or so distinct CDR3 sequences, about 6.4% of them singletons. The sequence came from a human donor who donated a stem cell graft to a child with Wiskott-Aldrich syndrome. The V call is TRBV7-2, the J call TRBJ1-2; D perhaps matches TRBD1 (5 bases). The sequencing used PBMCs from the stem cell graft donor, collected from the stem cell graft. CDR3: CASSLLQGYYGYTF. The CDR3 coding sequence is TGTGCCAGCAGCTTACTGCAGGGCTACTATGGCTACACCTTC.